This T cell receptor beta chain came from a study of regulatory T cells in long-lasting Graves disease (TCRdb year 2021). About the investigation overall: Patients with newly diagnosed Graves' disease had been on antithyroid drugs for under 3 months. Patients with persistent Graves' disease were compared with patients with newly diagnosed Graves' disease using TCR sequencing and RNA sequencing of peripheral blood. The study was conducted in China and was registered as a clinical trial. A total of some 33 samples were covered by TCR sequencing, comprising roughly 13 persistent and around 20 newly diagnosed Graves' disease patients.

The germline V gene encodes CDR1 SNHLY and CDR2 FYNNEI. Counted from cysteine to phenylalanine, this CDR3 has 15 amino acids. Kept here is only the CDR3 DNA, which spans 45 bases and is read in frame from base 1. V gives up 6 bases and J gives up 0 bases, and the segment between their germline ends measures 12 bases. This clonotype was found many times. Which antigen it targets is not known. One base away there is no much larger clone; base qualities are not given. Reading the label with the study, this specimen's time point is: newly diagnosed GD, antithyroid drugs for less than 3 months. For both TCR sequencing and RNA sequencing, RNA was extracted from PBMCs in TRIzol. The diagnosis of Graves' disease was made according to American Thyroid Association guidelines. The patients came from an endocrinology department in Xi'an, China. From each patient, 7.5 to 10 milliliters of peripheral blood was collected into an EDTA anticoagulant tube. Ficoll Paque Plus density gradient separation was used to isolate PBMCs, and no further T cell sorting was performed. An Agilent 2100 Bioanalyzer and agarose gel were used to check RNA quality, and a NanoDrop 2000 was used to measure RNA concentration.

Findings and caveats that apply to the study as a whole: Preferential use of TRBV28, TRBJ1-2 and TRBJ2-5 was observed in persistent disease, whereas TRBV20-1 and TRBJ2-1 were favored in newly diagnosed disease. A larger number of public clonotypes was shared among persistent patients (approximately 3,000) than among newly diagnosed patients (roughly 930). Compared with newly diagnosed patients, patients with persistent Graves' disease had lower TCR Shannon entropy and fewer highly expanded clones, which suggests clonal expansion. Only the TCR beta chain was sequenced and analyzed. Only peripheral blood was studied, because thyroid tissue, the primary lesion, was inaccessible. The authors acknowledged the small sample size as a limitation that may reduce accuracy.

Library creation used multiplex PCR. The sample was run on an Illumina HiSeq 4000. iRepertoire HTBI primers and Arm-PCR amplification of CDR3 regions were used to construct TCR beta libraries. Before sequencing, the PCR products underwent gel purification. The source study handled its data this way. Gene usage analysis of CDR3 amino acid clonotypes used the 60 to 80 TRBV and more than 13 TRBJ segments found across samples. COPE and FqMerger were used to merge filtered high-quality paired reads into contigs. BLAST was used to align contigs to the IMGT TRBV, TRBD and TRBJ reference genes, and CDR3 was defined following IMGT. Any clonotype with a frequency above 0.1% was classified as a highly expanded clone. Shannon entropy was used to measure repertoire diversity, and the Gini coefficient was used to measure V-J evenness. Clonotypes shared by more than one individual were considered public. The public reads were run again by TCRdb, first through fastp at Q25 and then through MiXCR, and only productive beta chains were kept. Each CDR3 protein appears once, grouped with its most common genes and DNA. These V and J calls rely on TCRdb rather than the paper's analysis. This sample holds 410,000 or so distinct CDR3 sequences; 15% were observed only once. Over 15% of the sample lies in the top ten.

These data were also reused for a study on T cells in Graves' hyperthyroidism and ophthalmopathy. The second publication reports: Graves' hyperthyroidism was defined as stable when no progression to ophthalmopathy occurred over 18 months of follow-up. Hyperthyroidism patients were newly diagnosed, had a disease duration of under 2 months, and were aged 18 to 65 years. Any patient with an uncontrolled infection, another autoimmune disease, pregnancy or lactation was excluded. Diagnoses relied on clinical symptoms, serum thyroxine and TRAb, thyroid ultrasound and orbital computed tomography. The first round of RT-PCR for the TCR CDR3 was performed with the HTBI primer set and the Qiagen OneStep RT-PCR kit. Most expanded thyroid clonotypes (frequency above 0.001) were also detected in blood, a finding suggesting that blood repertoires may reflect thyroid immune responses. In cross-validation, a model built on a 13 V-J signature told ophthalmopathy apart from stable hyperthyroidism with 85% to 90% sensitivity and roughly 82% specificity, and in testing the same model reached 80%/75%. During validation, the model predicted progression to ophthalmopathy a median of roughly 7.1 months ahead of onset, with around 65% sensitivity and under 85% specificity. To identify distinguishing TCR V-J signatures, a discovery cohort of 95 to 100 patients was used, comprising 40 to 45 with Graves' ophthalmopathy and under 60 with stable Graves' hyperthyroidism. Whether ophthalmopathy could be predicted prospectively was tested in an independent validation cohort made up of roughly 19 hyperthyroidism patients plus 17 patients who later progressed to ophthalmopathy. The 100 discovery patients were randomly split 7:3 into training and test sets. The study also compared thyroid tissue and blood T-cell repertoires from a handful of Graves' hyperthyroidism patients. Following sampling, methimazole starting at 30 mg daily was given to hyperthyroidism patients, and high-dose intravenous methylprednisolone was given to ophthalmopathy patients. Libraries were constructed in a second round of multiplex PCR, after which size selection and purification were performed. Paired-end sequencing of the libraries was performed with 100 bp reads on an Illumina HiSeq2000. SOAPnuke was used to process the raw data, with reads discarded if the reads contained adapters or uncalled bases, had a mean Phred below 15, or lacked an exact constant-primer or identifier match. COPE v1.2.5 was used to merge high-quality paired reads, and clonotypes were defined as unique nucleotide sequences. MiTCR v1.1 was used to align the clonotypes against IMGT TRBV, TRBD and TRBJ reference segments. Only V-J combinations with frequency above 0.0001, covering roughly 99% of repertoires, were analysed. The TCS score was defined as F50 (clonal expansion) divided by E x V (chaos), with BLOSUM62-based TCRdist calculated between CDR3 peptides within each V-J. Welch's t-statistics and random forest reduced approximately 520 V-J features to 13, which were used in a naive Bayes classifier (R e1071). No statistical method was used to fix the sample size in advance, and group allocation was not hidden from the investigators. The paper reports TCR Vbeta CDR3 sequencing of roughly 140 peripheral blood samples: approximately 43 ophthalmopathy, about 75 hyperthyroidism and around 17 progressor patients.

The clonotype comes from a woman in her twenties or thirties with Graves disease. Donor details come from another sample of the same person, matched by shared clones. The rearrangement joined TRBV2 to TRBJ2-1, with no confidently assigned D gene. Material: peripheral blood mononuclear cells (PBMCs), obtained at new diagnosis, from a patient treated with antithyroid drugs. The CDR3 is CASSHPLHSYNEQFF. The nucleotide sequence reads TGTGCCAGCAGCCACCCCCTACACTCCTACAATGAGCAGTTCTTC.